These T cell receptor beta chains were read from a single sample in a study of T cell responses to AZD1222 COVID-19 vaccine. Assay: immunoSEQ multiplex PCR; the TCRdb copy retains only in-frame clones and omits some. Here the sample spans some 190,000 clones, about nine tenths being singletons. The sample here was peripheral blood, taken 28 days after the second AZD1222 dose. The receptors were gathered from an adult who received the AZD1222 COVID-19 vaccine. The CDR3 runs from the conserved cysteine through the conserved F or W. D genes are given only for firm matches. Clone size is stated in some rows and not others, as once, few, many or a class when expanded.

cdr3_nt: TGTGCCAGCAGCTTTGAAGCTTTCTTT
cdr3_aa: CASSFEAFF
j_call: TRBJ1-1
v_call: TRBV7-3
clone_size: once
d_call: -

cdr3_nt: TGTGCCTGGAGTGCGGGGGACTCTGGAAACACCATATATTTT
cdr3_aa: CAWSAGDSGNTIYF
j_call: TRBJ1-3
v_call: TRBV30
clone_size: -
d_call: -

cdr3_nt: TGTGCCTGGAGGAAGACAGGGCTCGGCTACGAGCAGTACTTC
cdr3_aa: CAWRKTGLGYEQYF
j_call: TRBJ2-7
v_call: TRBV30
clone_size: -
d_call: TRBD1

cdr3_nt: TGTGCCAGCAGTTCCTGGGGCTCTTTTCAGCCCCAGCATTTT
cdr3_aa: CASSSWGSFQPQHF
j_call: TRBJ1-5
v_call: TRBV6-5
clone_size: -
d_call: -

cdr3_nt: TGTGCCAGTAGGGCGTCGGGGGAGATAGTAGGTTCACCCCTCCACTTT
cdr3_aa: CASRASGEIVGSPLHF
j_call: TRBJ1-6
v_call: TRBV19
clone_size: -
d_call: -

cdr3_nt: TGTGCCAGCAGTTTCTTTCAAGATACGCAGTATTTT
cdr3_aa: CASSFFQDTQYF
j_call: TRBJ2-3
v_call: TRBV28
clone_size: -
d_call: -

cdr3_nt: TGTGCCAGCATCGGGACTAGCGAAGAGACCCAGTACTTC
cdr3_aa: CASIGTSEETQYF
j_call: TRBJ2-5
v_call: TRBV2
clone_size: -
d_call: TRBD2

cdr3_nt: TGTGCCGCCGCTAGGTATCGGGCAGATACGCAGTATTTT
cdr3_aa: CAAARYRADTQYF
j_call: TRBJ2-3
v_call: TRBV6-5
clone_size: -
d_call: -

cdr3_nt: TGTGCCAGTAGTATACTCTCTGGGACAGGGGGCCGCAATCAGCCCCAGCATTTT
cdr3_aa: CASSILSGTGGRNQPQHF
j_call: TRBJ1-5
v_call: TRBV19
clone_size: -
d_call: TRBD1

cdr3_nt: TGCGCCAGCAGCCTCACCGGGGTCGGGGAGCTGTTTTTT
cdr3_aa: CASSLTGVGELFF
j_call: TRBJ2-2
v_call: TRBV4-1
clone_size: -
d_call: -

cdr3_nt: TGCGCCAGCAGTGACGGGAAGAACACTGAAGCTTTCTTT
cdr3_aa: CASSDGKNTEAFF
j_call: TRBJ1-1
v_call: TRBV5-1
clone_size: -
d_call: -

cdr3_nt: TGCAGTGCTCAACTAGGCAGTGAGTTCTTC
cdr3_aa: CSAQLGSEFF
j_call: TRBJ2-1
v_call: TRBV20-1
clone_size: once
d_call: -

cdr3_nt: TGTGCCAGCAGCTCCGGGACTAGTTCTCTTTACAATGAGCAGTTCTTC
cdr3_aa: CASSSGTSSLYNEQFF
j_call: TRBJ2-1
v_call: TRBV5-4
clone_size: -
d_call: TRBD2

cdr3_nt: TGTGCCAGCAGCTTAGCAGGGGGCGTGAAGACCCAGTACTTC
cdr3_aa: CASSLAGGVKTQYF
j_call: TRBJ2-5
v_call: TRBV7-9
clone_size: -
d_call: TRBD1

cdr3_nt: TGCGCCAGCAGCCAAGGGTGGTCTGGAAACACCATATATTTT
cdr3_aa: CASSQGWSGNTIYF
j_call: TRBJ1-3
v_call: TRBV4-1
clone_size: once
d_call: -

cdr3_nt: TGTGCCAGCAGCACGCCGGGACAGGGCGAGACCCAGTACTTC
cdr3_aa: CASSTPGQGETQYF
j_call: TRBJ2-5
v_call: TRBV11-2
clone_size: -
d_call: TRBD1

cdr3_nt: TGCGCCAGCAGCTTGGAACATCTATCTAATGAAAAACTGTTTTTT
cdr3_aa: CASSLEHLSNEKLFF
j_call: TRBJ1-4
v_call: TRBV5-1
clone_size: -
d_call: -

cdr3_nt: TGTGCCAGCTCACCACCGAATGATCAGCCCCAGCATTTT
cdr3_aa: CASSPPNDQPQHF
j_call: TRBJ1-5
v_call: TRBV18
clone_size: few
d_call: -

cdr3_nt: TGTGCCAGCAGTCCGGGACAGGATAACTATGGCTACACCTTC
cdr3_aa: CASSPGQDNYGYTF
j_call: TRBJ1-2
v_call: TRBV6-4
clone_size: few
d_call: TRBD1

cdr3_nt: TGTGCCAGCAGCCCGAGAGGGGCTTTCTCTGGAAACACCATATATTTT
cdr3_aa: CASSPRGAFSGNTIYF
j_call: TRBJ1-3
v_call: TRBV3-1/TRBV3-2
clone_size: -
d_call: -

cdr3_nt: TGTGCCAGCTTGCGGAACACTGAAGCTTTCTTT
cdr3_aa: CASLRNTEAFF
j_call: TRBJ1-1
v_call: TRBV12-3/TRBV12-4
clone_size: -
d_call: -

cdr3_nt: TGTGCCAGCAGTCAACTCGCGGGAAAGGGGCGTGAGACCCAGTACTTC
cdr3_aa: CASSQLAGKGRETQYF
j_call: TRBJ2-5
v_call: TRBV3-1/TRBV3-2
clone_size: -
d_call: -

cdr3_nt: TGCGCCAGCAGCTATAGCGGGAGCTACGAGCAGTACTTC
cdr3_aa: CASSYSGSYEQYF
j_call: TRBJ2-7
v_call: TRBV5-1
clone_size: -
d_call: TRBD2

cdr3_nt: TGTGCCACGCACCAGAAACAGGGGGATTACGAGCAGTACTTC
cdr3_aa: CATHQKQGDYEQYF
j_call: TRBJ2-7
v_call: TRBV24-1
clone_size: -
d_call: TRBD1

cdr3_nt: TGTGCCAGCAGCTTACTACCGACGGCTAGCTCCTACAATGAGCAGTTCTTC
cdr3_aa: CASSLLPTASSYNEQFF
j_call: TRBJ2-1
v_call: TRBV11-2
clone_size: -
d_call: -

cdr3_nt: TGTGCCACCAGCAGAACTCGGGACACTGGGGCCTATGGCTACACCTTC
cdr3_aa: CATSRTRDTGAYGYTF
j_call: TRBJ1-2
v_call: TRBV15
clone_size: -
d_call: -

cdr3_nt: TGCGCCAGCAGCGCTGGACAGGGTGGCTACACCTTC
cdr3_aa: CASSAGQGGYTF
j_call: TRBJ1-2
v_call: TRBV5-1
clone_size: -
d_call: TRBD1

cdr3_nt: TGTGCCATCTCTCTAGGGACGGGGACTGAAGCTTTCTTT
cdr3_aa: CAISLGTGTEAFF
j_call: TRBJ1-1
v_call: TRBV10-3
clone_size: -
d_call: -

cdr3_nt: TGCGCCAGCAGCCCCCCCCCGGGGAATACGCAGTATTTT
cdr3_aa: CASSPPPGNTQYF
j_call: TRBJ2-3
v_call: TRBV5-1
clone_size: -
d_call: -

cdr3_nt: TGTGCCAGCAGCTTCGACAGCTATGGCTACACCTTC
cdr3_aa: CASSFDSYGYTF
j_call: TRBJ1-2
v_call: TRBV7-9
clone_size: -
d_call: -

cdr3_nt: TGTGCCAGCACCCAGGGGGCAACCTTGTACAATGAGCAGTTCTTC
cdr3_aa: CASTQGATLYNEQFF
j_call: TRBJ2-1
v_call: TRBV5-5
clone_size: -
d_call: TRBD1

cdr3_nt: TGTGCCAGCAGCTCCTTAGCGGGAGTTCTCACCAATGAGCAGTTCTTC
cdr3_aa: CASSSLAGVLTNEQFF
j_call: TRBJ2-1
v_call: TRBV7-8
clone_size: -
d_call: TRBD2

cdr3_nt: TGTGCCAGCAGGGGGACTAGCGGGGGCTACGAGCAGTACTTC
cdr3_aa: CASRGTSGGYEQYF
j_call: TRBJ2-7
v_call: TRBV27
clone_size: -
d_call: TRBD2

cdr3_nt: TGTGCCAGCAGCGTGGGGTACAGTTACAATGAGCAGTTCTTC
cdr3_aa: CASSVGYSYNEQFF
j_call: TRBJ2-1
v_call: TRBV9
clone_size: -
d_call: -

cdr3_nt: TGTGCCAGCAGCACGGGACTAGCGGCGAACACCGGGGAGCTGTTTTTT
cdr3_aa: CASSTGLAANTGELFF
j_call: TRBJ2-2
v_call: TRBV5-4
clone_size: -
d_call: TRBD2

cdr3_nt: TGCGCCAGCAGCTTGGAAGGAGGGACCCAAGAGACCCAGTACTTC
cdr3_aa: CASSLEGGTQETQYF
j_call: TRBJ2-5
v_call: TRBV5-1
clone_size: -
d_call: -

cdr3_nt: TGCGCCAGCGGCGAGGGGGAGGACACTGAAGCTTTCTTT
cdr3_aa: CASGEGEDTEAFF
j_call: TRBJ1-1
v_call: TRBV5-1
clone_size: -
d_call: -

cdr3_nt: TGTGCCAGCACCATCGCCGGGACCGCATATGGCTACACCTTC
cdr3_aa: CASTIAGTAYGYTF
j_call: TRBJ1-2
v_call: TRBV28
clone_size: -
d_call: -

cdr3_nt: TGTGCCAGCAGCCCCGGACTAGCGGGAGGGGATGAGCAGTTCTTC
cdr3_aa: CASSPGLAGGDEQFF
j_call: TRBJ2-1
v_call: TRBV7-7
clone_size: -
d_call: TRBD2